This T cell receptor beta chain comes out of a study of monozygotic twins with inflammatory bowel disease. cDNA for each sample came from eight separate reactions. TCRdb re-called the 5' RACE reads and gives one entry per CDR3 protein, without DNA. The data include roughly 320,000 distinct CDR3 sequences; the top ten clones carry 5.6%. Germline V lookup: CDR1 MNHEY, CDR2 SMNVEV (reference sequence). CDR3 length: 15 residues. Every donor provided one blood sample measuring around 2.4 ml. The chain joins TRBV27 to TRBJ2-7; with no DNA, the TCRdb D assignment of TRBD2 cannot be verified. This receptor was taken from a human donor with ulcerative colitis or Crohn's disease, or a healthy co-twin of an affected twin (not recorded which). Sequencing used blood. CDR3 sequence: CASSLRTTISYEQYF.